The 17 T cell receptor beta chains below were found in one sample sequenced in a study of T cell repertoires in cytomegalovirus infection. Their cognate antigens are unknown. TCRdb re-analysed the reads in MiXCR, keeping a single row per CDR3 protein. The table includes hundreds of thousands of distinct CDR3 sequences, around a third detected once. The sequencing here drew on cultured PBMCs, taken from culture after CMV antigen stimulation. Receptors originate from a human donor in good health (CMV status not recorded). Some clones in this sample may be carry-over from other donors' samples.

The table lists this clonotype with a count of one. A single base separates this from a much larger clone, so it may be a read error. The chain employs TRBV7-9 and TRBJ1-6; the D is unclear. Germline V gene lookup returns CDR1 SEHNR and CDR2 FQNEAQ (reference sequence). CDR3 size: 19 residues. The CDR3 here is CASGLGGSLPPIYNSPLRF. In DNA, the CDR3 is TGTGCCAGCGGTTTAGGCGGGTCCTTGCCGCCGATCTATAATTCACCCCTCCGCTTT.

The genes are TRBV2 and TRBJ2-2; weak D call: TRBD2 (6 bases). Germline V gene sequence: CDR1 SNHLY, CDR2 FYNNEI. Trimming cost V 7 bases and J 3 bases, with 12 bases left between them. The CDR3 sequence is 14 residues long. The CDR3 is CASMLAGYTGELFF. The CDR3 DNA is TGTGCCAGCATGTTGGCGGGGTACACCGGGGAGCTGTTTTTT.

The rearrangement uses TRBV4-2 and TRBJ2-3, with 12 nucleotides matching TRBD2. Germline assignment: CDR1 LGHNA and CDR2 YNFKEQ. The CDR3 length is 19 residues. Losses at the gene ends were 0 bases for V and 1 base for J; bases not matched to a gene: 8. CDR3 loop: CASSQDLVRTSGGTDTQYF. DNA for the CDR3: TGTGCCAGCAGCCAAGATTTAGTGAGGACTAGCGGGGGCACAGATACGCAGTATTTT.

This clonotype was counted a few times. The genes are TRBV23-1 and TRBJ2-1; TRBD1 matches at 8 bases. TRBV23-1 is designated an ORF whose function remains uncertain. The J segment lost 0 bases and the V segment lost 7 bases, leaving 2 bases of the junction unmatched. There are 14 residues in the CDR3. CDR3 in amino acids: CASNDRGSYNEQFF. DNA of the CDR3: TGCGCCAGCAACGACAGGGGCTCCTACAATGAGCAGTTCTTC.

This chain links TRBV6-6 with TRBJ1-4; D might be TRBD1 (5 bases). This CDR3 spans 15 amino acids. Germline CDR1 MNHNY, CDR2 SVGAGI (reference sequence). The germline V and J ends were trimmed by 5 bases and 6 bases, with 16 bases remaining between them. This chain's CDR3 is CASSPLGEGDEKLFF. CDR3 in DNA: TGTGCCAGCAGTCCACTGGGGGAGGGAGATGAAAAACTGTTTTTT.

In its sample, this clonotype was seen many times. V is TRBV7-2 and J is TRBJ1-6, with no clear D. Germline CDR1 reads SGHTA; CDR2 reads FQGNSA. Trimming shortened V by 4 bases and J by 9 bases, and 10 bases separated the two germline ends. The CDR3 sequence is 13 residues long. The CDR3 sequence: CASSSSAVSPLHF. The CDR3 region has the DNA TGTGCCAGCAGCTCCTCAGCGGTTTCACCCCTCCACTTT.

This clonotype is a singleton in its sample. This chain joins TRBV7-4 and TRBJ2-3; D is undetermined. Between the trimmed V and J ends, which lost 0 bases and 2 bases, there was a span of 6 bases. Germline CDR1 and CDR2: SGHVT and SQSDAQ. CDR3 length: 14 residues. The CDR3 DNA sequence: TGTGCCAGCAGCTTAGCGCCTGACACAGATACGCAGTATTTT. This translates into CASSLAPDTDTQYF.

V and J are TRBV2 and TRBJ2-7, with TRBD2 matching over 9 bases. The germline CDR1 and CDR2 sequences are SNHLY and FYNNEI. This CDR3 has 16 amino acids. After removal of 2 bases from V and 0 bases from J, the junction contained 5 bases not matched to a gene. In DNA form, the CDR3 reads TGTGCCAGCAGTGAAAGGACTAGCGCTATCTCCTACGAGCAGTACTTC. Translated, it gives CASSERTSAISYEQYF.

CDR3 region: CASLARGLAGGLGKNIQYF. The CDR3 DNA is TGTGCCAGCTTAGCGAGGGGACTAGCGGGGGGGCTGGGCAAAAACATTCAGTACTTC. The V gene is TRBV28, the J gene TRBJ2-4, with 16 bases lining up with TRBD2. Germline trimming cut 8 bases from V and 3 bases from J; bases unmatched to any gene: 13. This CDR3 contains 19 residues. CDR1 MDHEN and CDR2 SYDVKM come from the germline V gene.

This clonotype was seen ten or more times. The rearrangement uses TRBV7-9 and TRBJ2-5, with 10 bases that match TRBD2. V trimming: 5 bases; J trimming: 5 bases; junction bases outside the gene matches: 11. The CDR3 length is 16 residues. CDR1 and CDR2 from the germline V gene are SEHNR and FQNEAQ (reference sequence). This CDR3 reads CASSSRPSGGGETQYF. DNA for the CDR3: TGTGCCAGCAGCAGCAGGCCTAGCGGGGGCGGGGAGACCCAGTACTTC.

In this sample, this clonotype turned up a few times. The chain employs TRBV12-3 or TRBV12-4 and TRBJ2-1; weak D call: TRBD1 (5 bases). The CDR3 runs 13 residues. Trimming cost V 1 base and J 8 bases, with 9 bases left between them. CDR3 sequence (DNA): TGTGCCAGCAGTTTAGTGTCAGGGTATGAGCAGTTCTTC. Residues: CASSLVSGYEQFF.

This chain joins TRBV12-3 or TRBV12-4 and TRBJ2-6; D is perhaps TRBD1 or TRBD2 (7 bases each). CDR3 size: 16 residues. V shed 7 bases and J shed 2 bases, with 15 bases lying between them. The CDR3 DNA reads as TGTGCCAGCACCGGGGGGACAGCCCCTGGGGCCAACGTCCTGACTTTC. Translating gives CASTGGTAPGANVLTF.

J is TRBJ1-5 and V is TRBV10-3; no definite D call. V lost 3 bases, J lost 7 bases, and 10 bases lay in between. This CDR3 has 13 amino acids. Germline CDR1 ENHRY, CDR2 SYGVKD. CDR3 sequence (DNA): TGTGCCATCAGTGAATCAGGTTGGCAGCCCCAGCATTTT. It codes for CAISESGWQPQHF.

The chain links TRBV6-1 to TRBJ1-2, with D unresolved. V lost 7 bases and J 6 bases, leaving 21 bases between the germline ends. This CDR3 has 15 residues. CDR1 is MNHNS and CDR2 is SASEGT in the germline V gene. DNA of the CDR3: TGTGCCAGCAAACTTCGCAGGTCGCCGGATCATGGCTACACCTTC. It is translated as CASKLRRSPDHGYTF.

A few counts support this clonotype. This chain joins TRBV12-3 or TRBV12-4 and TRBJ2-3; maybe TRBD1 (5 bases). V gave up 6 bases and J gave up 4 bases, with 14 bases separating them. The CDR3 loop spans 14 amino acids. Here the CDR3 DNA reads TGTGCCAGCAGCGCCCGCAGGGCGGCAGATACGCAGTATTTT. This sequence encodes CASSARRAADTQYF.

This clonotype came up many times. This chain uses TRBV12-3 or TRBV12-4 with TRBJ1-3; 7 nucleotides line up with TRBD1. CDR3 size: 16 residues. Germline trimming cut 4 bases from V and 2 bases from J; bases unmatched to any gene: 8. CDR3 nucleotide sequence: TGTGCCAGCAGTTCGGGGACAGAACTTACTGGAAACACCATATATTTT. Amino acids: CASSSGTELTGNTIYF.

The sample holds a few counts of this clonotype. The chain recombines TRBV6-6 with TRBJ2-7; TRBD1 agrees at 8 bases. J lost 6 bases, V lost 2 bases, and 3 bases had no gene match. The CDR3 sequence is 13 residues long. Germline CDR1 and CDR2: MNHNY and SVGAGI (reference sequence). CDR3 coding DNA: TGTGCCAGCAGTTACGCAGGGGGCTCCGAGCAGTACTTC. Its protein is CASSYAGGSEQYF.